The sample holds one count of the clone carrying this T cell receptor (beta chain). The assay used deep level. TCRdb's table, derived via immunoSEQ multiplex PCR, lists solely in-frame clones and lacks some. The data contain about 2.4 million clones, 90% to 95% of them singletons. The source of the sample is a study of shared clonotypes between healthy human individuals. V dropped 4 bases and J dropped 1 base, with 19 bases sitting between them. CDR3 length equals 17 residues. The germline V gene encodes CDR1 MGHDK and CDR2 SYGVNS. The source is a man younger than 30 in good health. Some clones in this sample may be carry-over from other donors' samples. The sequencing sample was made of naive CD4+ T cells from PBMCs. This sample's subset: CD45RA+ positively selected. This chain connects TRBV25-1 to TRBJ1-1; D is perhaps TRBD1 (6 bases). CDR3 nucleotide sequence: TGTGCCAGCAGTGCCTCCTTACAGGGTCGGAAGAACACTGAAGCTTTCTTT. Translated, it gives CASSASLQGRKNTEAFF.